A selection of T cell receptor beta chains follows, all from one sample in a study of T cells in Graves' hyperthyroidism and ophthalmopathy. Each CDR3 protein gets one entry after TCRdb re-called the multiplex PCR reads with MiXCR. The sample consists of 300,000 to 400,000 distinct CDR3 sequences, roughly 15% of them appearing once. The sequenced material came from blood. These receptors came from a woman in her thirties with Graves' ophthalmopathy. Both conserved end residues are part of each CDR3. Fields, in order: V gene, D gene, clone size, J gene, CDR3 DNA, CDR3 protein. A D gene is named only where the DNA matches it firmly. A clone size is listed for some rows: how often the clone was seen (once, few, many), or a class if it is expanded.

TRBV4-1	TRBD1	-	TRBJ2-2	TGCGCCAGCAGAAGCAGGACAGGGGGCAACACCGGGGAGCTGTTTTTT	CASRSRTGGNTGELFF
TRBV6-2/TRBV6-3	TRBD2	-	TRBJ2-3	TGTGCCAGCAGTCCCCAGGCTAGCGGGGGCCCCACAGATACGCAGTATTTT	CASSPQASGGPTDTQYF
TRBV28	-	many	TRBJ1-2	TGTGCCACCATCCTACCTCGGGGGGGAGGTAACTATGGCTACACCTTC	CATILPRGGGNYGYTF
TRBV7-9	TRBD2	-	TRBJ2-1	TGTGCCAGCAGCCCGCATATCGGGACTAGCGGGGGGCAGTTCTTC	CASSPHIGTSGGQFF
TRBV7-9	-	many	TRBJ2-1	TGTGCCAGCAGTCCAAAAGGGGGGGGCAGGGGTGCCGACAATGAGCAGTTCTTC	CASSPKGGGRGADNEQFF
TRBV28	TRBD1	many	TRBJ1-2	TGTGCCAGCAACATACTGGGACAGGGAAATAACTATGGCTACACCTTC	CASNILGQGNNYGYTF
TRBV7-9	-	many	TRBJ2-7	TGTGCCAGCAGCCCGGACACGCAAAGCTCCTACGAGCAGTACTTC	CASSPDTQSSYEQYF
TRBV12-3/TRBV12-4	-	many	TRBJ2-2	TGTGCCAGCAGTTTGGGCAGGGTACTCACTGCGAACACCGGGGAGCTGTTTTTT	CASSLGRVLTANTGELFF
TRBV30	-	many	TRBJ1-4	TGTGCCTGGACCCAGGGGGAAAAACTGTTTTTT	CAWTQGEKLFF
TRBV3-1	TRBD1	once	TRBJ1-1	TGTGCCAGCAGGGGCGAGGGGGCGGGAACTGAAGCTTTCTTT	CASRGEGAGTEAFF
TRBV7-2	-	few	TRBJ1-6	TGTGCCAGCAGCCGACTGACTTTAAATTCACCCCTCCACTTT	CASSRLTLNSPLHF
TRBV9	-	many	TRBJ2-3	TGTGCCAGCAGCGATCGACTAGCAGATACGCAGTATTTT	CASSDRLADTQYF
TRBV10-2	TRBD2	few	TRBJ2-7	TGCGCCAGCAGTGTTCAGCGGGGGGGCTACGAGCAGTACTTC	CASSVQRGGYEQYF
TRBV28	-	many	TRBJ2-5	TGTGCCAGCAGTTTGCTGAGCGCGGGGATACAAGAGACCCAGTACTTC	CASSLLSAGIQETQYF
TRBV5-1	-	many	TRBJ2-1	TGCGCCAGCAGCTTGGGCTCGTGGCAGGGTAAGAGTGAGCAGTTCTTC	CASSLGSWQGKSEQFF
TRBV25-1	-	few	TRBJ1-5	TGTGCCAGCAGTGGTCGGGGGACGGTAAGCAATCAGCCCCAGCATTTT	CASSGRGTVSNQPQHF
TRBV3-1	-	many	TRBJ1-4	TGTGCCAGCAGCGGATATGAAGGTCCAACTAATGAAAAACTGTTTTTT	CASSGYEGPTNEKLFF
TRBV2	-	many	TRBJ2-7	TGTGCCAGCAGTGGAGGGCTTGGCTACGAGCAGTACTTC	CASSGGLGYEQYF